This TCR beta chain was identified during a study of cytomegalovirus exposure and HLA in healthy donors. This clone was seen just once. Its specificity is unknown. Method: immunoSEQ multiplex PCR; TCRdb's copy keeps in-frame clones and lacks some. Here the sample spans 350,000 or so clones, about nine tenths being singletons. General study points: Altogether, around 160 TCR beta chains were recorded as cytomegalovirus-associated.

The sequenced material came from PBMCs. The TCR originated in a woman younger than 35 in good health and CMV-seronegative.

The CDR3 DNA reads TGTGCCAGCATCAGCCTAGCGGGTTCTTACAATGAGCAGTTCTTC. Translating it yields CASISLAGSYNEQFF. This chain connects TRBV7-9 to TRBJ2-1, with 8 bases lining up with TRBD2. The CDR3 spans 15 residues. J gave up 4 bases and V 7 bases, and 9 bases lay outside the gene matches. CDR1 and CDR2 (germline): SEHNR, FQNEAQ (reference sequence).